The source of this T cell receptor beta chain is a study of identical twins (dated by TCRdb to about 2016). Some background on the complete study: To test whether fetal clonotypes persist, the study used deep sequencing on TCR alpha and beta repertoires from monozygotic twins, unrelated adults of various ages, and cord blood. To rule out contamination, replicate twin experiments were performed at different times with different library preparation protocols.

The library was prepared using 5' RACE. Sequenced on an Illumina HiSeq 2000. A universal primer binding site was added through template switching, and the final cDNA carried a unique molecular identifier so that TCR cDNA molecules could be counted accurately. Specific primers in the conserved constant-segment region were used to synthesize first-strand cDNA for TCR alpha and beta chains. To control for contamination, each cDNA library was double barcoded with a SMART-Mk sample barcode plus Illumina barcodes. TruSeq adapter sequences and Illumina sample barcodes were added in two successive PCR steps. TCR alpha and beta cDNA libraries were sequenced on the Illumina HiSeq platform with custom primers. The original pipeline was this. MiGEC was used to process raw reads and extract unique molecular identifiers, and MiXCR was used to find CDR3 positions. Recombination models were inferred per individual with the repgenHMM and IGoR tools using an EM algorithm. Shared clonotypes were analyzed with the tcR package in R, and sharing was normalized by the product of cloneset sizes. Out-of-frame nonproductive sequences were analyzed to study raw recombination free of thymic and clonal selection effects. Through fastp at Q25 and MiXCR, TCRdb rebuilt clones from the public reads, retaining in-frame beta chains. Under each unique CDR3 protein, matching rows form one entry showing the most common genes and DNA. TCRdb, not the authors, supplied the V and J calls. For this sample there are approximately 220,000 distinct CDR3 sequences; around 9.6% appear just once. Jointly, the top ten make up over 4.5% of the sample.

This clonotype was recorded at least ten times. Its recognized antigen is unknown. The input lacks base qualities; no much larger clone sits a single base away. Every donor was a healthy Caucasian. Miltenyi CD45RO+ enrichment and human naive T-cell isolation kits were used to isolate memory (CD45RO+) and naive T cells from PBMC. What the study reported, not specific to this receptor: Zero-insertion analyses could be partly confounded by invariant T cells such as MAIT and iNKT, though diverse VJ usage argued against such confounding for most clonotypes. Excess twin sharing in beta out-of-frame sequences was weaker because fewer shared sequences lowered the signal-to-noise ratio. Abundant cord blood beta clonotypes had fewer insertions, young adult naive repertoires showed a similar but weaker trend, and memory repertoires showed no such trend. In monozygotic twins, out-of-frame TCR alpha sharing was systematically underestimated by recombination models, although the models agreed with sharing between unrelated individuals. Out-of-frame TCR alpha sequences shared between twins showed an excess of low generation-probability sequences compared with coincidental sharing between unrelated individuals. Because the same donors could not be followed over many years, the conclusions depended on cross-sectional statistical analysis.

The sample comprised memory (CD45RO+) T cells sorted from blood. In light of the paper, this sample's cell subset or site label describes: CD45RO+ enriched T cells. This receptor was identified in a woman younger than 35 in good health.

CDR3 region: CASTGRNTEAFF. The nucleotides are TGTGCCAGCACCGGGCGGAACACTGAAGCTTTCTTT. In this chain, TRBV6-5 is recombined with TRBJ1-1; no D gene can be assigned with confidence. V lost 7 bases and J lost 1 base; the stretch between them is 7 bases long. From a lookup of the germline V gene, CDR1 and CDR2 are MNHEY and SVGAGI. The CDR3, from cysteine to phenylalanine, totals 12 residues. Only the CDR3 DNA is retained, 36 bases long and in frame from the first base.